A selection of T cell receptor beta chains follows, all from one sample in a study of T cells in Graves' hyperthyroidism and ophthalmopathy. TCRdb re-derived calls from the multiplex PCR reads in MiXCR, one entry per CDR3 protein. The sample has 600,000 to 700,000 distinct CDR3 sequences, about 15% seen once. The sequenced material came from blood. These receptors came from a woman aged 35 to 49 with Graves' ophthalmopathy. Both conserved end residues are part of each CDR3. The order of the fields is clone size, J gene, D gene, V gene, CDR3 protein, CDR3 DNA. A D gene is named only where the DNA matches it firmly. The size of a clone is reported for some rows only, either as once, few or many, or as a class for expanded clones.

>many|TRBJ1-1|-|TRBV12-3/TRBV12-4
CASSFKLTNTEAFF
TGTGCCAGCAGTTTCAAGTTAACAAACACTGAAGCTTTCTTT
>few|TRBJ1-2|TRBD1|TRBV12-3/TRBV12-4
CASSLEVGQGDYGYTF
TGTGCCAGCAGTTTAGAGGTGGGACAGGGGGACTATGGCTACACCTTC
>many|TRBJ1-5|-|TRBV28
CASSLRGNSNQPQHF
TGTGCCAGCAGTTTAAGAGGTAACAGCAATCAGCCCCAGCATTTT
>many|TRBJ2-7|-|TRBV6-5
CASSSRGGGSYEQYF
TGTGCCAGCAGTTCTCGAGGAGGGGGTTCCTACGAGCAGTACTTC
>many|TRBJ2-3|-|TRBV12-3/TRBV12-4
CASRDGTDTQYF
TGTGCCAGCAGAGACGGCACAGATACGCAGTATTTT
>few|TRBJ2-7|-|TRBV6-5
CASSYNGGAYEQYF
TGTGCCAGCAGCTATAACGGCGGGGCCTACGAGCAGTACTTC
>many|TRBJ1-6|-|TRBV6-5
CASSYIGNSPLHF
TGTGCCAGCAGTTATATCGGGAATTCACCCCTCCACTTT
>many|TRBJ1-2|-|TRBV6-5
CASSYSTRGGYTF
TGTGCCAGCAGTTACTCGACCCGGGGTGGCTACACCTTC
>-|TRBJ1-2|-|TRBV6-2/TRBV6-3
CASSYFAGVYGYTF
TGTGCCAGCAGTTACTTCGCAGGGGTCTATGGCTACACCTTC
>many|TRBJ2-7|-|TRBV5-1
CASSLSLDSQSSYEQYF
TGCGCCAGCAGCTTGTCCCTCGACAGTCAAAGCTCCTACGAGCAGTACTTC
>many|TRBJ2-7|-|TRBV7-3
CASSLGPERYNEQYF
TGTGCCAGCAGCTTAGGTCCGGAGCGCTATAACGAGCAGTACTTC
>many|TRBJ1-1|-|TRBV5-5
CASRMGQTNTEAFF
TGTGCCAGCAGGATGGGACAAACGAACACTGAAGCTTTCTTT
>many|TRBJ2-7|-|TRBV7-2
CASSLYGDPSYEQYF
TGTGCCAGCAGCTTATATGGGGACCCCTCCTACGAGCAGTACTTC
>-|TRBJ2-4|-|TRBV20-1
CSGLQLAKNIQYF
TGCAGTGGATTACAACTAGCCAAAAACATTCAGTACTTC
>many|TRBJ2-7|-|TRBV6-2/TRBV6-3
CASSYLPGVKEQYF
TGTGCCAGCAGTTACTTACCGGGGGTGAAGGAGCAGTACTTC
>many|TRBJ2-6|-|TRBV28
CASSEFGLGSGANVLTF
TGTGCCAGCAGCGAGTTTGGGTTGGGGTCTGGGGCCAACGTCCTGACTTTC
>many|TRBJ2-2|-|TRBV7-2
CASSLVANTGELFF
TGTGCCAGCAGCTTAGTAGCGAACACCGGGGAGCTGTTTTTT
>many|TRBJ1-2|TRBD1|TRBV11-3
CASSKTGVYGYTF
TGTGCCAGCAGCAAAACAGGGGTTTATGGCTACACCTTC
>-|TRBJ1-1|-|TRBV20-1
CSARQGNGAFF
TGCAGTGCTCGGCAGGGTAACGGAGCTTTCTTT
>many|TRBJ2-7|-|TRBV12-3/TRBV12-4
CASSFSLIYEQHF
TGTGCCAGCAGTTTCTCCCTGATCTACGAGCAGCACTTC
>many|TRBJ2-7|TRBD1|TRBV6-1
CASSGARDSSYEQYF
TGTGCCAGCAGTGGGGCCAGGGACAGCTCCTACGAGCAGTACTTC
>-|TRBJ1-5|-|TRBV3-1
CASSQEGGEPQHF
TGTGCCAGCAGCCAAGAGGGGGGGGAGCCCCAGCATTTT
>many|TRBJ2-2|TRBD2|TRBV12-3/TRBV12-4
CASSLAGRGANTGELFF
TGTGCCAGCAGTTTAGCGGGGAGGGGAGCGAACACCGGGGAGCTGTTTTTT
>many|TRBJ1-2|-|TRBV6-1
CASEYGYGYTF
TGTGCCAGCGAATACGGTTATGGCTACACCTTC